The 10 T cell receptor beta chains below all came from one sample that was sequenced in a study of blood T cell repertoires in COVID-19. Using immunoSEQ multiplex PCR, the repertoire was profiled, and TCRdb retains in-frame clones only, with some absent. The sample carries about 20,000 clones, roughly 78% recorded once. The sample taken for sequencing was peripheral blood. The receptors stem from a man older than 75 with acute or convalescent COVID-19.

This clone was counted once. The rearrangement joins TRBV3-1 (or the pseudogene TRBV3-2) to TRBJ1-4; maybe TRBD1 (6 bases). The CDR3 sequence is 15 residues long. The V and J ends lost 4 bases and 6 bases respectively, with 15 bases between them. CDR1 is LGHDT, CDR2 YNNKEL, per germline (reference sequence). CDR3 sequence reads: CASSPWGQVYEKLFF. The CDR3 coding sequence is TGTGCCAGCAGCCCATGGGGGCAGGTATATGAAAAACTGTTTTTT.

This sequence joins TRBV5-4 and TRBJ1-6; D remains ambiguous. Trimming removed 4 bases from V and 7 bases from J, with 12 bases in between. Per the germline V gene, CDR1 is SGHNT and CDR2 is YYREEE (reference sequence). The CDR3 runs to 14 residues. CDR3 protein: CASSRREGNSPLHF. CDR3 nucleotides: TGTGCCAGCAGCAGACGGGAGGGCAATTCACCCCTCCACTTT.

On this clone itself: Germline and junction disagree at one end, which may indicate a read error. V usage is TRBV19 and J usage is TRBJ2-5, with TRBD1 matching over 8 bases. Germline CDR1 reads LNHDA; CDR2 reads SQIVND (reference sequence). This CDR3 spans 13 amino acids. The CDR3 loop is CASSTGGIETQYF. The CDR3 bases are TGTGCCAGCAGTACAGGGGGGATAGAGACCCAGTACTTC.

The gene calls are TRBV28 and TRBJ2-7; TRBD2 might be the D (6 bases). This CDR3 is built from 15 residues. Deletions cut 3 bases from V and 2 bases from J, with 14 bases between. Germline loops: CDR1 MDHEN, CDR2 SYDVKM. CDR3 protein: CASSFWRGNTYEQYF. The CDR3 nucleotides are TGTGCCAGCAGTTTTTGGCGGGGCAATACCTACGAGCAGTACTTC.

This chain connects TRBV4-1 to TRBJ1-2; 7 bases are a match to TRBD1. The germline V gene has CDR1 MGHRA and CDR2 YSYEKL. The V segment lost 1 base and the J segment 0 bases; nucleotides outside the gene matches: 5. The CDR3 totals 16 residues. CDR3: CASSQGQGVTNYGYTF. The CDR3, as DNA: TGCGCCAGCAGCCAAGGACAGGGAGTCACTAACTATGGCTACACCTTC.

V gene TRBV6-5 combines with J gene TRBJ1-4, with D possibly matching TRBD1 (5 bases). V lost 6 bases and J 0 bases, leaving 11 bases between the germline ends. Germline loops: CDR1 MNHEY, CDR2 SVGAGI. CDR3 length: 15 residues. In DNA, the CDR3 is TGTGCCAGCAGGGTAGACAGTGCAACTAATGAAAAACTGTTTTTT. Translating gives CASRVDSATNEKLFF.

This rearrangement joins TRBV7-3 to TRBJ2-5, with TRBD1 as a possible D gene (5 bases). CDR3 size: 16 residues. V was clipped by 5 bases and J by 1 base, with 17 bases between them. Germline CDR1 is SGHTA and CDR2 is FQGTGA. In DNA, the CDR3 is TGTGCCAGCAGCCCGAGCCGTGGCACAGGCCAAGAGACCCAGTACTTC. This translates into CASSPSRGTGQETQYF.

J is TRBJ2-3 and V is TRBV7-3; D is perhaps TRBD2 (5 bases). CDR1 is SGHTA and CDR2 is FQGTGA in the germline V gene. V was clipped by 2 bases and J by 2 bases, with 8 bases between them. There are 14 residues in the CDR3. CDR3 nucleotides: TGTGCCAGCAGCTTAGGCGGGCCCACAGATACGCAGTATTTT. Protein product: CASSLGGPTDTQYF.

The CDR3 DNA reads TGCGCCAGCAGGACTGAAGGGGGAAAGTCCTACAATGAGCAGTTCTTC. This translates into CASRTEGGKSYNEQFF. The J gene is TRBJ2-1, the V gene TRBV10-2; perhaps TRBD1 as D (6 bases). This CDR3 is 16 amino acids long. Germline assignment: CDR1 WSHSY and CDR2 SAAADI. V lost 6 bases and J lost 1, with 16 bases in between.

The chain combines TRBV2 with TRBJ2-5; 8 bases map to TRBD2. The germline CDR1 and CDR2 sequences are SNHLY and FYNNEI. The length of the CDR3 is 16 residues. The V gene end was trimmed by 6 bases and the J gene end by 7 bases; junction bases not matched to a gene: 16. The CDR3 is CASRPGTSRTLGTQYF. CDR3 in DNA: TGTGCCAGCAGGCCAGGGACTAGTAGGACCCTGGGGACCCAGTACTTC.